Shown below are 21 T cell receptor beta chains from a single sample sequenced in a study of CD8 T cells in ankylosing spondylitis (dated 2017 in TCRdb). Library method: 5' RACE. Sequencing was carried out with an Illumina HiSeq 2500. The public reads were run again by TCRdb, first through fastp at Q25 and then through MiXCR, and only productive beta chains were kept. All rows with the same CDR3 protein become a single entry with the most common DNA and genes. The sample table records 40,000 to 55,000 distinct CDR3 sequences; approximately 7% of these occur just once. Roughly 8% of the sample is in the top ten clones. Sequenced material: blood, either unsorted or a sorted T cell fraction (not recorded which). These receptors originate from a female donor with ankylosing spondylitis or in good health (not recorded which).

This clonotype showed up many times. V is TRBV5-1 and J is TRBJ2-2, with 11 bases identical to TRBD1. The germline V gene encodes CDR1 SGHRS and CDR2 YFSETQ. This CDR3 spans 16 amino acids. The V and J ends lost 5 bases and 3 bases, in that order; junction bases with no gene match: 6. CDR3 region: CASRRPGQGDTGELFF. CDR3 bases: TGCGCCAGCAGGAGACCGGGACAGGGGGACACCGGGGAGCTGTTTTTT.

This clonotype was detected ten times or more. J is TRBJ2-3 and V is TRBV6-2 or TRBV6-3; tentatively, D is TRBD2 (6 bases). CDR3 length: 13 residues. V gave up 2 bases and J gave up 8 bases, with 11 bases separating them. CDR1 MNHEY and CDR2 SVGEGT come from the germline V gene. As DNA, the CDR3 is TGTGCCAGCAGTTACGGGGGGTGGGGTACGCAGTATTTT. Its translation: CASSYGGWGTQYF.

This clonotype was seen at least ten times. This chain links TRBV10-3 with TRBJ2-5; no definite D call. This CDR3 region has 13 residues. V was shortened by 1 base and J by 4 bases, with 7 bases between the two germline ends. Germline CDR1 and CDR2: ENHRY and SYGVKD. The CDR3, as DNA: TGTGCCATCAGTGAGTGGGTAGGAGAGACCCAGTACTTC. Translation: CAISEWVGETQYF.

This clonotype was recorded at least ten times. This chain uses TRBV4-1 with TRBJ1-1; 8 positions match TRBD1. Germline values: CDR1 MGHRA, CDR2 YSYEKL. With V trimmed by 5 bases and J by 1 base, 6 bases remained unmatched. The CDR3 is 15 residues long. In DNA, the CDR3 is TGCGCCAGCAGCGAATCGACAGGGGCGAACACTGAAGCTTTCTTT. Protein product: CASSESTGANTEAFF.

This clonotype was counted ten times or more. In nucleotides, the CDR3 is TGCAGCGTTGATGGGGCTGGGGGATATGGCTACACCTTC. This sequence encodes CSVDGAGGYGYTF. The chain couples TRBV29-1 to TRBJ1-2; D might be TRBD1 (5 bases). The ends were cut back, 3 bases at V and 5 bases at J, with 13 bases in the middle. Germline CDR1 SQVTM, CDR2 ANQGSEA. The CDR3 spans 13 residues.

Only a few counts were recorded for this clonotype. The gene calls are TRBV7-3 and TRBJ1-3; no clear D gene. This CDR3 spans 13 amino acids. Germline values: CDR1 SGHTA, CDR2 FQGTGA. Trimming removed 3 bases at V and 2 bases at J, with 5 bases between. This CDR3 reads CASSLEPGNTIYF. CDR3 DNA sequence: TGTGCCAGCAGCTTGGAGCCTGGAAACACCATATATTTT.

This clonotype appeared a few times. The chain links TRBV6-5 to TRBJ2-5, with D hard to call. The V end was cut by 0 bases, the J end by 5 bases, with 16 bases between. CDR3 length equals 16 residues. Germline V gives CDR1 MNHEY, CDR2 SVGAGI. The CDR3 coding sequence is TGTGCCAGCAGTTACTCGATGGGTCCGATCGTCGAGACCCAGTACTTC. It specifies CASSYSMGPIVETQYF.

This clonotype was observed many times. J is TRBJ2-7 and V is TRBV6-2 or TRBV6-3, with D possibly matching TRBD2 (5 bases). The ends were cut back, 2 bases at V and 6 bases at J, with 11 bases in the middle. The CDR3 totals 13 residues. CDR1 MNHEY and CDR2 SVGEGT come from the germline V gene. The CDR3 reads CASSYLRGVEQYF. The CDR3, as DNA: TGTGCCAGCAGTTACCTTCGGGGAGTCGAGCAGTACTTC.

This clonotype was seen repeatedly, ten times or more. The chain is built from TRBV12-3 or TRBV12-4 and TRBJ1-1, with D maybe TRBD1 (6 bases). The V end was cut by 4 bases, the J end by 6 bases, with 9 bases between. There are 12 residues in the CDR3. The DNA of the CDR3 is TGTGCCAGCAGTTACAGGGCTGCTGAAGCTTTCTTT. Translated: CASSYRAAEAFF.

The chain is built from TRBV6-1 and TRBJ1-5; TRBD1 matches 8 bases. The CDR3 runs to 13 residues. Trimming at V came to 7 bases and at J to 4 bases, leaving 3 bases not matched to a gene. The germline V gene has CDR1 MNHNS and CDR2 SASEGT. The CDR3 bases are TGTGCCAGCATCGGGACAGGAAATCAGCCCCAGCATTTT. Its translation: CASIGTGNQPQHF.

This clonotype was counted ten times or more. V is TRBV5-6 and J is TRBJ1-1, with D hard to call. Germline CDR1 is SGHDT and CDR2 is YYEEEE. The V end was cut by 2 bases, the J end by 5 bases, with 4 bases between. The CDR3 consists of 11 residues. This CDR3 reads CASSFGTEAFF. Here the CDR3 DNA reads TGTGCCAGCAGCTTTGGAACTGAAGCTTTCTTT.

This clonotype was counted many times. The chain links TRBV28 to TRBJ2-5; D perhaps matches TRBD2 (6 bases). V lost 2 bases and J lost 1, with 11 bases in between. The CDR3 is 15 amino acids. The germline V gene encodes CDR1 MDHEN and CDR2 SYDVKM. CDR3 nucleotides: TGTGCCAGCAGTTTACGAGGCGGGATCCAAGAGACCCAGTACTTC. As protein: CASSLRGGIQETQYF.

This clonotype was seen at least ten times. This chain joins TRBV29-1 and TRBJ1-1, with 9 bases identical to TRBD1. This CDR3 has 13 residues. With V trimmed by 3 bases and J by 8 bases, 7 bases remained unmatched. CDR1 and CDR2 (germline): SQVTM, ANQGSEA. The CDR3 here is CSVDPTGGSEAFF. Here the CDR3 DNA reads TGCAGCGTTGACCCGACAGGGGGGAGCGAAGCTTTCTTT.

V is TRBV2 and J is TRBJ2-7, with 7 positions matching TRBD1. The CDR3 spans 16 residues. J gave up 1 base and V 6 bases, and 12 bases lay outside the gene matches. Germline-derived CDR1 and CDR2 are SNHLY and FYNNEI. CDR3 region: CASRQGPLLTSYEQYV. The DNA of the CDR3 is TGTGCCAGCAGACAGGGGCCGCTCCTAACTTCCTACGAGCAGTACGTC.

This clonotype was counted many times. The V and J genes are TRBV27 and TRBJ1-2, with TRBD1 matching over 8 bases. CDR1 and CDR2 from the germline V gene are MNHEY and SMNVEV (reference sequence). CDR3 length: 15 residues. Unmatched junction bases numbered 9, after V lost 2 bases and J lost 7 bases. CDR3 region: CASSLGRGPHGGYTF. The CDR3 region has the DNA TGTGCCAGCAGTTTAGGCAGGGGGCCGCATGGTGGCTACACCTTC.

In this sample, this clonotype turned up many times. This rearrangement joins TRBV28 to TRBJ1-1; TRBD1 matches at 7 bases. Germline trimming cut 4 bases from V and 0 bases from J; bases unmatched to any gene: 8. The germline V gene has CDR1 MDHEN and CDR2 SYDVKM. This CDR3 comprises 16 residues. CDR3 DNA sequence: TGTGCCAGCAGTTCCATGGGGACAGTCATGAACACTGAAGCTTTCTTT. This sequence encodes CASSSMGTVMNTEAFF.

This clonotype was seen many times. The chain joins TRBV12-5 to TRBJ2-2; D might be TRBD1 (5 bases). The germline V gene encodes CDR1 LGHNT and CDR2 FRNRAP. The CDR3 totals 15 residues. The V end was cut by 6 bases, the J end by 1 base, with 12 bases between. The DNA of the CDR3 is TGTGCTAGTGGCGCCAGGGCAGAGAACACCGGGGAGCTGTTTTTT. Amino acid sequence: CASGARAENTGELFF.

In its sample, this clonotype was seen many times. The chain recombines TRBV12-3 or TRBV12-4 with TRBJ2-3; TRBD1 agrees at 7 bases. V was pared by 5 bases and J by 2 bases, with 10 bases of the junction left unmatched. The CDR3 consists of 16 residues. This chain's CDR3 is CASSPNPGQTTDTQYF. The CDR3 region has the DNA TGTGCCAGCAGTCCCAACCCGGGACAGACCACAGATACGCAGTATTTT.

This clonotype was counted many times. The chain couples TRBV28 to TRBJ1-5, with TRBD1 identical over 7 bases. In germline, CDR1 is MDHEN, CDR2 SYDVKM. The CDR3 is 16 amino acids. J gave up 0 bases and V 5 bases, and 7 bases lay outside the gene matches. The CDR3, as DNA: TGTGCCAGCAGTGCAGGGACAGAGTATAGCAATCAGCCCCAGCATTTT. Amino acids: CASSAGTEYSNQPQHF.

This clonotype was counted between two and nine times. The V gene is TRBV20-1, the J gene TRBJ2-2; 10 bases line up with TRBD2. Germline CDR1 DFQATT, CDR2 SNEGSKA (reference sequence). The CDR3 has 17 amino acids. With V trimmed by 0 bases and J by 2 bases, 6 bases remained unmatched. CDR3 protein: CSARDVERGGNTGELFF. Written as DNA, the CDR3 is TGCAGTGCTAGAGATGTTGAGCGGGGGGGAAACACCGGGGAGCTGTTTTTT.

Only a few counts were recorded for this clonotype. Given a much more abundant clone one base away, this may be a read error. V and J are TRBV4-2 and TRBJ1-1; the D is unclear. Deletions cut 4 bases from V and 1 base from J, with 13 bases between. This CDR3 comprises 15 residues. Germline CDR1 is LGHNA and CDR2 is YNFKEQ. The CDR3 protein is CASSPGLHWNTEAFF. The CDR3 DNA reads as TGTGCCAGCAGCCCGGGCCTTCACTGGAACACTGAAGCTTTCTTT.